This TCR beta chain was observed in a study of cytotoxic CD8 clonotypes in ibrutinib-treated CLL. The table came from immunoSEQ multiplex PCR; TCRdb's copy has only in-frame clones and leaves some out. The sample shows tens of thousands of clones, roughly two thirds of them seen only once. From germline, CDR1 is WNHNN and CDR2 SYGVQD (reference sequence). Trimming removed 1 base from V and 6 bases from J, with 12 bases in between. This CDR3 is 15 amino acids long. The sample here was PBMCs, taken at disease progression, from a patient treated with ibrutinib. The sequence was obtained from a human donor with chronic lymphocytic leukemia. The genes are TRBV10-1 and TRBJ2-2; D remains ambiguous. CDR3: CASSEFGPDAGELFF. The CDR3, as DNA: TGCGCCAGCAGTGAGTTCGGGCCCGACGCCGGGGAGCTGTTTTTT.